The T cell receptor (beta chain) under discussion was sequenced for a study of cytomegalovirus exposure and HLA in healthy donors. Comments on this clone: The antigen is unknown.

Study-wide findings and caveats: Follow-up analysis found HLA locus-dependent TCR association rates, highest for DRB1 and lowest for HLA-C.

60 Vbeta and 13 Jbeta primers were used in PCR. Here immunoSEQ multiplex PCR was the method, and the copy in TCRdb shows in-frame clones only, minus some. The repertoire holds about 180,000 clones, with 75% as singletons. V shed 1 base and J shed 2 bases, with 12 bases lying between them. Germline values: CDR1 SGHTA, CDR2 FQGNSA. CDR3 length equals 16 residues. This chain joins TRBV7-2 and TRBJ1-5; a possible D gene is TRBD1 (5 bases). The sequenced sample consisted of PBMCs. This clonotype originated in a male donor in good health and CMV-seronegative. The DNA for the CDR3 is TGTGCCAGCAGCTTAGTTCCCAGGGAGGGCAATCAGCCCCAGCATTTT. It specifies CASSLVPREGNQPQHF.